The 9 T cell receptor beta chains given below trace back to one sample, sequenced in a study of T cells after yellow fever vaccination. TCRdb re-called the 5' RACE reads through MiXCR, storing one row per CDR3 protein. Of around 300,000 distinct CDR3 sequences listed, over 4% were seen once; the top ten hold around 24%. The specimen was PBMCs, collected 5 days after the yellow fever booster vaccination. These receptors were collected from a man between 18 and 29 years old who received the YFV17D yellow fever vaccine.

This clonotype was seen repeatedly, ten times or more. The J gene is TRBJ2-7, the V gene TRBV4-1; 9 bases line up with TRBD1. The V and J ends lost 0 bases and 6 bases, in that order; junction bases with no gene match: 6. The CDR3 covers 15 residues. Germline values: CDR1 MGHRA, CDR2 YSYEKL. The CDR3 sequence: CASSQDTGGWLEQYF. DNA of the CDR3: TGCGCCAGCAGCCAAGACACAGGGGGCTGGCTCGAGCAGTACTTC.

This chain uses TRBV29-1 with TRBJ2-5, with 8 bases that match TRBD2. Germline values: CDR1 SQVTM, CDR2 ANQGSEA. The CDR3 covers 13 residues. The ends lost 5 bases at V and 4 bases at J; junction bases unmatched: 6. The CDR3 sequence is CSVLGLAGETQYF. The CDR3 nucleotides are TGCAGCGTTTTAGGGCTAGCGGGAGAGACCCAGTACTTC.

The chain links TRBV7-2 to TRBJ1-1; possible D gene TRBD1, 5 bases. This CDR3 contains 14 residues. V was shortened by 5 bases and J by 1 base, with 11 bases between the two germline ends. Per the germline V gene, CDR1 is SGHTA and CDR2 is FQGNSA. This chain's CDR3 is CASSIPTENTEAFF. CDR3 DNA sequence: TGTGCCAGCAGCATACCGACAGAGAACACTGAAGCTTTCTTT.

The sample holds many counts of this clonotype. The rearrangement links TRBV24-1 to TRBJ1-5, with D possibly matching TRBD1 (6 bases). Trimming stripped 3 bases from V and 5 bases from J, with 16 bases between. In germline, CDR1 is KGHDR, CDR2 SFDVKD. The CDR3 spans 16 residues. The CDR3 DNA reads TGTGCCACCAGTGATACGACACAGGGTAGTCATCAGCCCCAGCATTTT. Its protein product is CATSDTTQGSHQPQHF.

This rearrangement joins TRBV4-1 to TRBJ1-4; D gene uncertain. The ends were cut back, 4 bases at V and 7 bases at J, with 19 bases in the middle. Germline CDR1 reads MGHRA; CDR2 reads YSYEKL. CDR3 length equals 16 residues. The CDR3 bases are TGCGCCAGCAGCCGCTCGTCAGCCGTCCGGAGTGAAAAACTGTTTTTT. Translating it yields CASSRSSAVRSEKLFF.

This clonotype was recorded a few times. The chain links TRBV6-5 to TRBJ1-2; TRBD1 is a possible D gene (5 bases). The CDR3 consists of 15 residues. V was cut by 6 bases and J by 3 bases, with 17 bases left in between. CDR1 is MNHEY, CDR2 SVGAGI, per germline. CDR3 coding DNA: TGTGCCAGCAGGCCCGAAGGACACGACGACTATGGCTACACCTTC. Translated, it gives CASRPEGHDDYGYTF.

This clonotype was seen at least ten times. This chain joins TRBV6-2 or TRBV6-3 and TRBJ2-3, with D hard to call. The ends were cut back, 4 bases at V and 6 bases at J, with 17 bases in the middle. CDR3 length: 15 residues. Germline V gene lookup returns CDR1 MNHEY and CDR2 SVGEGT. The DNA of the CDR3 is TGTGCCAGCAGTTCGGTAAGGCGAGGCGCTGATACGCAGTATTTT. It encodes CASSSVRRGADTQYF.

This clonotype has just a few counts. This chain joins TRBV6-5 and TRBJ1-2; 7 positions match TRBD1. With 10 bases clipped from V and 5 bases from J, the junction kept 19 bases outside the gene matches. The CDR3 totals 16 residues. Looked up from germline, CDR1 is MNHEY and CDR2 is SVGAGI. The CDR3 DNA sequence: TGTGCCACCCGTTTTCTGGACAGGTTCGAAACTTATGGCTACACCTTC. Its protein product is CATRFLDRFETYGYTF.

At least ten counts were recorded for this clonotype. V usage is TRBV18 and J usage is TRBJ1-6; D is perhaps TRBD1 (6 bases). This CDR3 has 13 residues. The germline CDR1 and CDR2 sequences are KGHSH and LQKENI. Between the trimmed V and J ends, which lost 8 bases and 6 bases, there was a span of 11 bases. CDR3 in DNA: TGTGCCAGCCACAGGGAGCGTAATTCACCCCTCCACTTT. This gives the protein CASHRERNSPLHF.